This TCR beta chain was recorded in a study of blood T cell repertoires in COVID-19. Across the whole study: Spain, Italy and the United States supplied samples that represented acute and convalescent COVID-19. PBMCs, B-cell-depleted T cells, or T cells provided the cDNA or gDNA that made up the material.

CDR3 size: 17 residues. Germline CDR1 reads SGHNT; CDR2 reads YYREEE (reference sequence). The V end lost 4 bases, the J end lost 2 bases, and 19 bases lay between the germline ends. Produced via immunoSEQ multiplex PCR; TCRdb's table is partial and in-frame only. Of roughly 250,000 clones in the sample, 85% to 95% were seen once. Participants, about 18 to 100 years old, spanned approximately 25 US areas. Symptom resolution, clearance, or two negative PCRs marked donors in Cohort 3 as recovered. The chain has TRBV5-4 and TRBJ1-3, with a weak D call TRBD1 (5 bases). Sequencing was done on a sample of PBMCs or T cells enriched from blood (not recorded which). This receptor was identified in a woman under 30 who had recovered from COVID-19. CDR3 in amino acids: CASSPFAPGYAGNTIYF. As DNA, the CDR3 is TGTGCCAGCAGCCCGTTTGCTCCAGGGTATGCTGGAAACACCATATATTTT. Supplemented by reference TRBV5-4 and TRBJ1-3, the full variable domain reads ETGVTQSPTHLIKTRGQQVTLRCSSQSGHNTVSWYQQALGQGPQFIFQYYREEENGRGNFPPRFSGLQFPNYSSELNVNALELDDSALYLCASSPFAPGYAGNTIYFGEGSWLTVV.